This is a list of T cell receptor beta chains from one sample in a study of lung T cells in sarcoidosis with Löfgren's syndrome. TCRdb itself ran the reads through MiXCR, one entry per CDR3 protein. Of 60,000 to 70,000 distinct CDR3 sequences listed, approximately 22% are singletons. The sequenced sample consisted of CD4+ T cells from PBMCs. The receptors originated from a human donor with sarcoidosis (Löfgren's syndrome or another form), or a control subject (not recorded which). CDR3s include the opening cysteine and the closing phenylalanine or tryptophan. The order of the fields is D gene, J gene, V gene, clone size, CDR3 protein, CDR3 DNA. The D gene is left open where the match is weak. Size is omitted from some rows. Given values are once, few, many or a class for expanded clones.

TRBD2,TRBJ2-3,TRBV6-1,many,CASSRGWAGDSTDTQYF,TGTGCCAGCAGTAGGGGATGGGCGGGGGACAGCACAGATACGCAGTATTTT
NA,TRBJ1-1,TRBV5-1,NA,CASSARGEREWYTEAFF,TGCGCCAGCTCCGCCCGGGGAGAGAGAGAATGGTACACTGAAGCTTTCTTT
NA,TRBJ2-7,TRBV3-1,few,CASSQSYEQYF,TGTGCCAGCAGCCAAAGCTACGAGCAGTACTTC
NA,TRBJ2-1,TRBV7-8,many,CASNAAAPSYNEQFF,TGTGCCAGCAACGCAGCGGCCCCGTCCTACAATGAGCAGTTCTTC
TRBD1,TRBJ1-4,TRBV28,few,CASRDRVEKLFF,TGTGCCAGTCGGGACAGGGTCGAAAAACTGTTTTTT
NA,TRBJ2-5,TRBV11-2,NA,CASSLTTLATQYF,TGTGCCAGCAGCTTAACAACCCTGGCGACCCAGTACTTC
NA,TRBJ2-7,TRBV27,many,CASSPWQGSYEQYF,TGTGCCAGCAGTCCCTGGCAGGGCTCCTACGAGCAGTACTTC
TRBD2,TRBJ2-7,TRBV6-1,many,CASSVTSGGPYEQYF,TGTGCCAGCAGTGTTACTAGCGGGGGGCCCTACGAGCAGTACTTC
NA,TRBJ2-7,TRBV7-2,few,CASSRPPQNYEQYF,TGTGCCAGCAGCCGGCCCCCCCAGAATTACGAGCAGTACTTC
TRBD1,TRBJ2-6,TRBV27,many,CASSYRQGNGANVLTF,TGTGCCAGCAGTTACAGACAGGGCAATGGGGCCAACGTCCTGACTTTC
NA,TRBJ1-6,TRBV5-1,few,CASSLLEYNSPLHF,TGCGCCAGCAGCTTATTGGAGTATAATTCACCCCTCCACTTT
NA,TRBJ2-7,TRBV2,few,CASSEDGQPYEQYF,TGTGCCAGCAGTGAAGACGGACAGCCCTACGAGCAGTACTTC
TRBD2,TRBJ2-3,TRBV20-1,many,CSARTSGRTDTQYF,TGCAGTGCAAGGACTAGCGGCCGCACAGATACGCAGTATTTT
TRBD1,TRBJ2-7,TRBV29-1,NA,CGFLRDRPTEQYF,TGCGGCTTCCTTAGGGACAGACCTACAGAGCAGTACTTC
NA,TRBJ1-6,TRBV5-4,NA,CASTSGASSPLHF,TGTGCCAGCACCTCAGGGGCCTCGTCACCCCTCCACTTT
NA,TRBJ2-1,TRBV6-1,many,CASSSDTYNEQFF,TGTGCCAGCAGTTCCGACACGTACAATGAGCAGTTCTTC
NA,TRBJ1-1,TRBV20-1,many,CSARPHGQMNTEAFF,TGCAGTGCTCGTCCCCACGGACAGATGAACACTGAAGCTTTCTTT
NA,TRBJ1-1,TRBV6-1,many,CASSGHSKINTEAFF,TGTGCCAGCAGTGGGCACAGCAAGATTAACACTGAAGCTTTCTTT
TRBD1,TRBJ2-6,TRBV6-2/TRBV6-3,NA,CASSDYRGTGANVLTF,TGTGCCAGCAGTGACTACAGGGGAACAGGGGCCAACGTCCTGACTTTC
NA,TRBJ1-1,TRBV7-6,many,CASSFDGYTEAFF,TGTGCCAGCAGCTTTGACGGATACACTGAAGCTTTCTTT
NA,TRBJ2-7,TRBV29-1,NA,CSVEDPLGLRDQYF,TGCAGCGTTGAAGATCCTCTAGGGTTGCGCGATCAGTACTTC
NA,TRBJ1-5,TRBV6-1,many,CASSLPGPNQPQHF,TGTGCCAGCAGTCTACCGGGACCCAATCAGCCCCAGCATTTT
TRBD1,TRBJ1-4,TRBV7-2,NA,CASSFGRTGSEKLFF,TGTGCCAGCAGCTTCGGCCGGACAGGTAGTGAAAAACTGTTTTTT
NA,TRBJ1-1,TRBV7-9,many,CASSQFNTEAFF,TGTGCCAGCAGCCAGTTTAACACTGAAGCTTTCTTT
NA,TRBJ2-1,TRBV7-2,many,CASSNRDHGYEQFF,TGTGCCAGCAGCAACCGGGACCATGGCTATGAGCAGTTCTTC
TRBD1,TRBJ1-5,TRBV11-2,few,CASSLTGGNQPQHF,TGTGCCAGCAGCTTGACAGGGGGAAATCAGCCCCAGCATTTT
TRBD2,TRBJ2-1,TRBV9,NA,CASSVGAGASNEQFF,TGTGCCAGCAGCGTCGGAGCGGGGGCCTCCAATGAGCAGTTCTTC
NA,TRBJ2-1,TRBV24-1,few,CATGERDIPYNEQFF,TGTGCCACCGGCGAAAGGGATATCCCCTACAATGAGCAGTTCTTC
TRBD2,TRBJ2-1,TRBV5-1,few,CASSLLSTSGGTYNEQFF,TGCGCCAGCAGCCTTCTTTCGACCAGCGGGGGGACCTACAATGAGCAGTTCTTC
TRBD2,TRBJ2-1,TRBV28,few,CASSISGRAGRNEQFF,TGTGCCAGCAGTATTAGCGGGAGGGCCGGTCGCAATGAGCAGTTCTTC
TRBD2,TRBJ2-1,TRBV15,many,CATSRGEGSSYNEQFF,TGTGCCACCAGCAGAGGGGAGGGGAGCTCCTACAATGAGCAGTTCTTC
TRBD2,TRBJ2-7,TRBV3-1,few,CASSQAGGRYEQYF,TGTGCCAGCAGCCAAGCCGGGGGGAGGTACGAGCAGTACTTC
NA,TRBJ1-2,TRBV28,many,CASRNTDLMGGYTF,TGTGCCAGCAGGAATACGGACCTGATGGGGGGCTACACCTTC
NA,TRBJ2-3,TRBV7-9,many,CAGGGPITDTQYF,TGTGCCGGCGGGGGCCCGATCACAGATACGCAGTATTTT
TRBD1,TRBJ2-1,TRBV5-1,few,CASSAGQGSYNEQFF,TGCGCCAGCAGCGCGGGACAGGGGTCCTACAATGAGCAATTCTTC
NA,TRBJ1-3,TRBV28,many,CASSSSGISGNTIYF,TGTGCCAGCAGTTCCTCGGGTATCTCTGGAAACACCATATATTTT
TRBD1,TRBJ2-1,TRBV5-1,few,CASSQKPGQRDNEQFF,TGCGCCAGCAGCCAAAAACCGGGACAGCGAGACAATGAGCAGTTCTTC
NA,TRBJ2-1,TRBV20-1,many,CSAPPPGDPLREQFF,TGCAGTGCACCACCCCCAGGGGACCCATTAAGAGAGCAGTTCTTC
TRBD1,TRBJ1-4,TRBV2,many,CASRQGPGEKLFF,TGTGCCAGCAGACAGGGGCCGGGGGAAAAACTGTTTTTT
TRBD1,TRBJ1-6,TRBV27,many,CASSPTGRAYNSPLHF,TGTGCCAGCAGTCCGACAGGGAGGGCCTATAATTCACCCCTCCACTTT